One sample yielded the 18 T cell receptor beta chains listed below, sequenced in a study of blood T cells in healthy people across ages. Primed by a sample-barcoded 5' primer and a J-beta primer mix, a second PCR proceeded for roughly 7 to 11 cycles. TCRdb analysed the 5' RACE reads with MiXCR anew, one entry per CDR3 protein. There are 800,000 to 950,000 distinct CDR3 sequences in the sample; about 29% occur only once, and roughly 10% lies in the top ten. Another study also made use of these data, one on T cells of mothers and their children.

Specimen: blood. The source is a woman aged 40 to 50 in good health.

Comment on this clonotype: No conserved phenylalanine or tryptophan is present at the end of the CDR3, so a read error is the likely explanation. V gene TRBV6-5 combines with J gene TRBJ2-7, with a possible D match to TRBD2 (6 bases). V was pared by 2 bases and J by 2 bases, with 13 bases between. This CDR3 contains 15 residues. CDR1 MNHEY and CDR2 SVGAGI come from the germline V gene. The CDR3 nucleotides are TGTGCCAGCAGTTACGGTCTAGCGTCGGCCTACGAGCAGTACTTA. Translating gives CASSYGLASAYEQYL.

This rearrangement joins TRBV5-5 to TRBJ2-7; D may be TRBD2 (6 bases). Trimming pared 9 bases from V and 1 base from J, leaving 20 bases between. The length of the CDR3 is 15 residues. The germline V gene encodes CDR1 SGHKS and CDR2 YYEKEE (reference sequence). The CDR3 sequence is CATTLGVAVSYEQYV. CDR3 coding DNA: TGTGCCACCACTTTGGGGGTAGCGGTTTCCTACGAGCAGTACGTC.

This rearrangement joins TRBV7-9 to TRBJ1-4, with D unresolved. Germline V lookup: CDR1 SEHNR, CDR2 FQNEAQ (reference sequence). V was pared by 2 bases and J by 3 bases, with 16 bases between. The CDR3 has 17 amino acids. This CDR3 reads CASSLSVRSRANEKLFF. The CDR3 DNA reads as TGTGCCAGCAGCTTATCCGTGAGGAGTCGAGCTAATGAAAAACTGTTTTTT.

This clonotype showed up just once. The J gene is TRBJ1-1, the V gene TRBV4-1; no reliable D call. Trimming cost V 0 bases and J 10 bases, with 18 bases left between them. The germline V gene has CDR1 MGHRA and CDR2 YSYEKL. This CDR3 comprises 15 residues. DNA of the CDR3: TGCGCCAGCAGCCAAGAAGAACTGCCGGGTGGTGTAGCTTTCTTT. It specifies CASSQEELPGGVAFF.

This chain links TRBV29-1 with TRBJ1-1; tentative D call: TRBD1 (5 bases). The CDR3 is made up of 13 amino acids. V was pared by 2 bases and J by 5 bases, with 12 bases between. The germline CDR1 and CDR2 sequences are SQVTM and ANQGSEA. The CDR3 DNA reads as TGCAGCGTTGAATCGCCAGGGCTTACTGAAGCTTTCTTT. It encodes CSVESPGLTEAFF.

The chain couples TRBV27 to TRBJ2-3; 9 bases line up with TRBD1. The CDR3 is 14 residues long. V gave up 9 bases and J gave up 2 bases; unmatched junction bases: 6. Germline lookup yields CDR1 MNHEY and CDR2 SMNVEV (reference sequence). This CDR3 reads CASRTGANTDTQYF. CDR3 nucleotide sequence: TGTGCCAGTAGGACAGGGGCGAACACAGATACGCAGTATTTT.

The chain employs TRBV5-1 and TRBJ2-2; D perhaps matches TRBD2 (6 bases). The CDR3 runs 16 residues. Trimming removed 0 bases from V and 3 bases from J, with 12 bases in between. In germline, CDR1 is SGHRS, CDR2 YFSETQ. In DNA, the CDR3 is TGCGCCAGCAGCTTGGCCTGGCGGGGCGACACCGGGGAGCTGTTTTTT. This sequence encodes CASSLAWRGDTGELFF.

In its sample, this clonotype was seen many times. This sequence joins TRBV4-1 and TRBJ2-1, with TRBD2 identical over 15 bases. Trimming at V came to 4 bases and at J to 2 bases, leaving 9 bases not matched to a gene. The CDR3 sequence is 19 residues long. Germline V CDR1 and CDR2: MGHRA, YSYEKL. The CDR3 here is CASSPFDGTSGGTYNEQFF. Written as DNA, the CDR3 is TGCGCCAGCAGCCCCTTTGACGGGACTAGCGGGGGGACCTACAATGAGCAGTTCTTC.

This chain uses TRBV20-1 with TRBJ2-7; 7 positions match TRBD1. V dropped 2 bases and J dropped 3; count of bases not matched to a gene: 4. The CDR3 loop spans 13 amino acids. CDR1 is DFQATT, CDR2 SNEGSKA, per germline (reference sequence). The CDR3 nucleotides are TGCAGTGCTAGACTAGGGGGCTACTACGAGCAGTACTTC. It is translated as CSARLGGYYEQYF.

The J gene is TRBJ1-1, the V gene TRBV18; the D gene is possibly TRBD1 (6 bases). The ends were cut back, 6 bases at V and 1 base at J, with 12 bases in the middle. The CDR3 length is 14 residues. CDR1 is KGHSH, CDR2 LQKENI, per germline. CDR3 nucleotides: TGTGCCAGCTCTCGAAAGACAGGGAACACTGAAGCTTTCTTT. Translated: CASSRKTGNTEAFF.

The chain uses TRBV2 and TRBJ2-5; 7 bases map to TRBD1. Germline V gives CDR1 SNHLY, CDR2 FYNNEI. V lost 7 bases and J lost 5; bases outside the gene matches: 7. The CDR3 contains 13 residues. The DNA for the CDR3 is TGTGCCAGCACGGGAACCAGGGGGGAGACCCAGTACTTC. Its protein is CASTGTRGETQYF. Full variable domain (missing parts from reference TRBV2 and TRBJ2-5): EPEVTQTPSHQVTQMGQEVILRCVPISNHLYFYWYRQILGQKVEFLVSFYNNEISEKSEIFDDQFSVERPDGSNFTLKIRSTKLEDSAMYFCASTGTRGETQYFGPGTRLLVL.

V and J are TRBV20-1 and TRBJ2-7; tentative D call: TRBD2 (6 bases). The CDR3 is 13 residues long. With 4 bases removed from V and 6 bases from J, the gap between germline ends came to 16 bases. Per the germline V gene, CDR1 is DFQATT and CDR2 is SNEGSKA (reference sequence). CDR3 residues: CSATGTAMVEQYF. CDR3 nucleotides: TGCAGTGCTACGGGGACTGCCATGGTCGAGCAGTACTTC.

This clonotype was seen only a few times. The rearrangement links TRBV27 to TRBJ1-1, with D hard to call. V lost 2 bases, J lost 0 bases, and 4 bases lay in between. CDR1 and CDR2 from the germline V gene are MNHEY and SMNVEV (reference sequence). This CDR3 has 13 residues. As DNA, the CDR3 is TGTGCCAGCAGTTTAATGATGAACACTGAAGCTTTCTTT. Amino acids: CASSLMMNTEAFF.

This clonotype was seen only a few times. The chain links TRBV5-1 to TRBJ1-5, with D unresolved. The CDR3 length is 10 residues. Trimming left V 3 bases short and J 5 bases short, with 0 bases between. From germline, CDR1 is SGHRS and CDR2 YFSETQ. The CDR3 DNA reads as TGCGCCAGCAGCTATCAGCCCCAGCATTTT. Its protein product is CASSYQPQHF.

The table lists this clonotype with a few counts. CDR3 in amino acids: CSASLNRRSRSNSPLHF. Here the CDR3 DNA reads TGCAGTGCTAGTCTCAATCGACGGTCCCGGAGTAATTCACCCCTCCACTTT. The chain carries TRBV20-1 and TRBJ1-6, with unresolved D. CDR1 and CDR2 (germline): DFQATT, SNEGSKA (reference sequence). The CDR3 has 17 residues. The ends were cut back, 3 bases at V and 6 bases at J, with 21 bases in the middle.

This clonotype has more than one count but fewer than ten. The chain uses TRBV9 and TRBJ1-2; D unresolved. The CDR3 runs 14 residues. Germline loops: CDR1 SGDLS, CDR2 YYNGEE. V shed 5 bases and J shed 4 bases, with 15 bases lying between them. CDR3 bases: TGTGCCAGCAGAGCAGTTCCTCCGGGCTATGGCTACACCTTC. This translates into CASRAVPPGYGYTF.

Turning to this clonotype: A much larger clone lies a single base off, so this may be a read error. The J gene is TRBJ1-5, the V gene TRBV6-5; weak D call: TRBD1 (6 bases). Germline CDR1 reads MNHEY; CDR2 reads SVGAGI. This CDR3 comprises 14 residues. The chain's CDR3 is CASSLEQGHQSQHF. CDR3 nucleotide sequence: TGTGCCAGCAGCCTAGAACAGGGACATCAGTCCCAGCATTTT.

The chain joins TRBV5-1 to TRBJ2-1; D unclear. The CDR3 totals 15 residues. Deletions cut 0 bases from V and 6 bases from J, with 13 bases between. CDR1 and CDR2 from the germline V gene are SGHRS and YFSETQ. The CDR3 is CASSLVSASGNEQFF. CDR3 DNA sequence: TGCGCCAGCAGCTTGGTCTCGGCCTCGGGCAATGAGCAGTTCTTC.